This T cell receptor beta chain was sequenced in a study of shared clonotypes between healthy human individuals. Findings and caveats of the study: Rarefaction demonstrated incomplete sorted-subset sequencing despite large depth. Compared with memory subsets, naive subsets generally had larger estimated richness.

Naive CD8 cells, CD45RO-negative and positively selected for CCR7, excluded terminally differentiated effector memory CD45RA+ cells. Trimming took off 5 bases at V and 1 base at J, with 20 bases between the two ends. The CDR3 covers 17 residues. CDR1 SGHVS and CDR2 FQNEAQ come from the germline V gene. The count of this clone is one. What it binds is unknown. Deep level was the assay's run setting. The material for each subset, its genomic DNA, was split evenly across several immunoSEQ plates. Clones were read by immunoSEQ multiplex PCR, and TCRdb kept only the in-frame ones, dropping some. Altogether roughly 850,000 clones are present, 90% to 98% being singletons, with the ten largest covering less than 0.25%.

Material: naive CD8+ T cells sorted from blood. J is TRBJ2-5 and V is TRBV7-8; D could derive from TRBD1 or TRBD2 (5 bases each). The clonotype was recovered from a man in his thirties or forties in good health. CDR3 in DNA: TGTGCCAGCAGCAACTACCGGGACGGACCGCTCCAAGAGACCCAGTACTTC. This codes for CASSNYRDGPLQETQYF.